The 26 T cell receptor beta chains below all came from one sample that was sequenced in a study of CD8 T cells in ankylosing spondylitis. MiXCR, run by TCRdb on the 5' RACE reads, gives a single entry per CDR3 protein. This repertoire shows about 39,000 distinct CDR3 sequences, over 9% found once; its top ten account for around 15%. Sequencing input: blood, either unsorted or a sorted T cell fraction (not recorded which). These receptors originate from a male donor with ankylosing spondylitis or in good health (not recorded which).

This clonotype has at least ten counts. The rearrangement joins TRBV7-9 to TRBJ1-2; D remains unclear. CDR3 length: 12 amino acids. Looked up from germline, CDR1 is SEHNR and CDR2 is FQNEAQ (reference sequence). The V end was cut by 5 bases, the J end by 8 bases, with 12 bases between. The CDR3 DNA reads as TGTGCCAGCAGCCCGCGTGGCTTGGGCTACACCTTC. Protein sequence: CASSPRGLGYTF.

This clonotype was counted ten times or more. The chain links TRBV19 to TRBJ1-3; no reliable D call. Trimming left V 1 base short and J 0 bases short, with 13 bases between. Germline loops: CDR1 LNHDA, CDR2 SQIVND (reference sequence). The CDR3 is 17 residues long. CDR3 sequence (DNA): TGTGCCAGTAGTATAGGCTTCTGGCCGACCTCTGGAAACACCATATATTTT. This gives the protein CASSIGFWPTSGNTIYF.

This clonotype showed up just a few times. The DNA of the CDR3 is TGTGCCAGCAGTTACTCCCCCCGCGGACAGGGTACAACTAATGAAAAACTGTTTTTT. Its translation: CASSYSPRGQGTTNEKLFF. This chain uses TRBV6-5 with TRBJ1-4; 8 bases map to TRBD1. CDR1 and CDR2 (germline): MNHEY, SVGAGI. The CDR3 loop spans 19 amino acids. J gave up 0 bases and V 0 bases, and 9 bases lay outside the gene matches.

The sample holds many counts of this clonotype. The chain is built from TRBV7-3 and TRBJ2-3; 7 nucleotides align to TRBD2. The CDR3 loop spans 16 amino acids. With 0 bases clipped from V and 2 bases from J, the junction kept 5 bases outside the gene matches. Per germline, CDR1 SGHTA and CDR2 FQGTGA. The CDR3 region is CASSLTVSGVTDTQYF. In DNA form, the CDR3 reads TGTGCCAGCAGCTTAACGGTCAGCGGGGTCACAGATACGCAGTATTTT.

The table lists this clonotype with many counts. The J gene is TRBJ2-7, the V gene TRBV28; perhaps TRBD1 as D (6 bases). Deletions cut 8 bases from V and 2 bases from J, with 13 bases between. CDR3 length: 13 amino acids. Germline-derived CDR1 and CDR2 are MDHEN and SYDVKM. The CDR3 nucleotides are TGTGCCAGCTTTGGGACACTGACCTACGAGCAGTACTTC. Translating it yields CASFGTLTYEQYF.

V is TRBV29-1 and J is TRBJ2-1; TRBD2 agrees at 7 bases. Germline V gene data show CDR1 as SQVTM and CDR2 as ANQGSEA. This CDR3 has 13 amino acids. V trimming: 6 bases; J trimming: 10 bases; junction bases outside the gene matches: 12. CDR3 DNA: TGCAGCGTCCAAGCCCAGGCGGGAGAAGAGCAGTTCTTC. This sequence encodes CSVQAQAGEEQFF.

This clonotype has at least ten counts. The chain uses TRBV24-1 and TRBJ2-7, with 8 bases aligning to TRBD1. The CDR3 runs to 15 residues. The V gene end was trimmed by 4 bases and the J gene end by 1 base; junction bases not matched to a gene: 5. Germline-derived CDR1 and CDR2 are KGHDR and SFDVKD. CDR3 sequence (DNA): TGTGCCACCAGTGACCCAACAGGGGGTTCCTACGAGCAGTACTTC. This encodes CATSDPTGGSYEQYF.

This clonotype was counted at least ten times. The CDR3 nucleotides read TGTGCCAGTAAAGGACAGGGGGCGGGCACCGGGGAGCTGTTTTTT. Protein product: CASKGQGAGTGELFF. The gene calls are TRBV6-2 or TRBV6-3 and TRBJ2-2, with 11 positions matching TRBD1. Germline values: CDR1 MNHEY, CDR2 SVGEGT. Trimming took 9 bases from V and 4 from J; bases not matched to a gene: 7. CDR3 length: 15 residues.

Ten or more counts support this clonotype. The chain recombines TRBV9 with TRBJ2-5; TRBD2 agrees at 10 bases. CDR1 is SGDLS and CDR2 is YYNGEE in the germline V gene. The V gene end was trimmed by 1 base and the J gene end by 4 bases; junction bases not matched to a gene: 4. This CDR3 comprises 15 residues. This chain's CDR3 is CASSVLSGRSETQYF. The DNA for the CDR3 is TGTGCCAGCAGCGTACTTAGCGGGAGGTCAGAGACCCAGTACTTC.

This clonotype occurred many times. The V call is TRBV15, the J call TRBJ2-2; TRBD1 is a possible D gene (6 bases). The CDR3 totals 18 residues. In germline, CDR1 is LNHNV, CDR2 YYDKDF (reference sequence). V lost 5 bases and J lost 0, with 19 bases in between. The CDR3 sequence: CATSLPAGDIANTGELFF. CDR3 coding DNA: TGTGCCACCAGCCTACCCGCAGGGGATATTGCGAACACCGGGGAGCTGTTTTTT.

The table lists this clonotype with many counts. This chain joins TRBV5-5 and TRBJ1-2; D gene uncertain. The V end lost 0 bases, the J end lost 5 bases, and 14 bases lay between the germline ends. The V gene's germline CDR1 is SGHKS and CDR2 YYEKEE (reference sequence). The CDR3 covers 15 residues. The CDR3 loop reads CASSLAVDLLYGYTF. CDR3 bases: TGTGCCAGCAGCTTGGCCGTTGATCTACTGTATGGCTACACCTTC.

CDR3 DNA: TGCGCCAGCAGCCAAGATTGGGGACAGGATTTTTGGGAGCAGTTCTTC. Translating it yields CASSQDWGQDFWEQFF. The V and J genes are TRBV4-1 and TRBJ2-1, with TRBD1 matching over 8 bases. The germline V gene has CDR1 MGHRA and CDR2 YSYEKL. Trimming at V came to 0 bases and at J to 10 bases, leaving 11 bases not matched to a gene. This CDR3 region has 16 residues.

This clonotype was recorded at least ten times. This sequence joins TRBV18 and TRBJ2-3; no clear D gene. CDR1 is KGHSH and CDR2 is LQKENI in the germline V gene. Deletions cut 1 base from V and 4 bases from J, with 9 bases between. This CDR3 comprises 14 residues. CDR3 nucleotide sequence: TGTGCCAGCTCACCACGGGAAGTTCCAGATACGCAGTATTTT. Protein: CASSPREVPDTQYF.

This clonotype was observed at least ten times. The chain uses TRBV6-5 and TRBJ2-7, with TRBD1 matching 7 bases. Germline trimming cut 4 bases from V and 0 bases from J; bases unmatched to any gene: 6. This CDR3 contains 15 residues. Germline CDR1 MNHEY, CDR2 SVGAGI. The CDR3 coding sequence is TGTGCCAGCAGTTCGGCCGGGACAGTCTCCTACGAGCAGTACTTC. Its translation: CASSSAGTVSYEQYF.

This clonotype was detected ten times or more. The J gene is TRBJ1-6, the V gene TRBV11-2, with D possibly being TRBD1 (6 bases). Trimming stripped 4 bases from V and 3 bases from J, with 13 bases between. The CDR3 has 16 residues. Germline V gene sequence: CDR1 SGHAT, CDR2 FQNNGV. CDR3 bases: TGTGCCAGCAGCTCATCAGACAGGAACTATAATTCACCCCTCCACTTT. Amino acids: CASSSSDRNYNSPLHF.

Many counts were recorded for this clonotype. Here the CDR3 reads CSVRNNEQFF. The CDR3 DNA reads as TGCAGCGTGAGAAACAATGAGCAGTTCTTC. The chain links TRBV29-1 to TRBJ2-1; no firm D call. Germline CDR1 is SQVTM and CDR2 is ANQGSEA. The V end was cut by 6 bases, the J end by 5 bases, with 5 bases between. This CDR3 contains 10 residues.

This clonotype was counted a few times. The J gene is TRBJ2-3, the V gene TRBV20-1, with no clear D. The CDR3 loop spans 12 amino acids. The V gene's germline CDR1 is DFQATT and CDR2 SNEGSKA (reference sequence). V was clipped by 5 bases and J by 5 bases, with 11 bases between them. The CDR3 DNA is TGCAGTGCTCCCCCCGGCCAAGATACGCAGTATTTT. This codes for CSAPPGQDTQYF.

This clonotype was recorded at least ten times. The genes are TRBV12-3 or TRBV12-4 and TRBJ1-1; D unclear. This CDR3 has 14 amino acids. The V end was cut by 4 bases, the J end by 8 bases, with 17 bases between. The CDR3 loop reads CASSYSDNKQEAFF. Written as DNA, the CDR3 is TGTGCCAGCAGTTACAGTGACAATAAACAAGAAGCTTTCTTT.

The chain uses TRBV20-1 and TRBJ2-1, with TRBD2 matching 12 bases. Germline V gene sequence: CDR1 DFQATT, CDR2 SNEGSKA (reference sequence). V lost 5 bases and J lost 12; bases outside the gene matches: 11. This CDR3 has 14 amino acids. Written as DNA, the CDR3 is TGCAGTGCTGGGGGACTAGCGGGTCTAGGTATGCAGTTCTTC. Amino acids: CSAGGLAGLGMQFF.

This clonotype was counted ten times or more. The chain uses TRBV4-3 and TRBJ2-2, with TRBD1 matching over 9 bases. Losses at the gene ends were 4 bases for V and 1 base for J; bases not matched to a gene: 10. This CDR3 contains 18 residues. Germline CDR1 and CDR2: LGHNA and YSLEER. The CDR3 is CASSRETGGLGNTGELFF. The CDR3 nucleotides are TGCGCCAGCAGCCGCGAGACAGGGGGATTAGGGAACACCGGGGAGCTGTTTTTT.

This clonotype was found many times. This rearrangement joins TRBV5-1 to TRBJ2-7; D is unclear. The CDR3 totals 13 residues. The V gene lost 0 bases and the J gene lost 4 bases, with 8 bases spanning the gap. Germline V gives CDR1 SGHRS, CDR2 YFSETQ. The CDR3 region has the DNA TGCGCCAGCAGCTTGGACTCAACTTACGAGCAGTACTTC. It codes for CASSLDSTYEQYF.

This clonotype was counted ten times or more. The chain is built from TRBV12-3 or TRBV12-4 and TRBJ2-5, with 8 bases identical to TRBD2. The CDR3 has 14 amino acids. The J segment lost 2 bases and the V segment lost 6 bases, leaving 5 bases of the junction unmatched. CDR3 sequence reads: CASSGGRKQETQYF. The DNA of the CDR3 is TGTGCCAGCAGCGGCGGGAGGAAACAAGAGACCCAGTACTTC.

CDR3 sequence: CAMGPLWFGTGGNYGYTF. The CDR3 nucleotides are TGTGCCATGGGCCCTTTGTGGTTTGGGACAGGGGGAAACTATGGCTACACCTTC. The rearrangement joins TRBV7-2 to TRBJ1-2; TRBD1 matches 11 bases. The J segment lost 2 bases and the V segment lost 10 bases, leaving 18 bases of the junction unmatched. The CDR3 is made up of 18 amino acids. From germline, CDR1 is SGHTA and CDR2 FQGNSA.

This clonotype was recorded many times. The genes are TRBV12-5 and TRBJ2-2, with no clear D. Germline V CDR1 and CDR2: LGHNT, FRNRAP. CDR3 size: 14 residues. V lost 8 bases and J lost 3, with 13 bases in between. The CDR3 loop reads CASLGGSYTGELFF. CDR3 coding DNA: TGTGCTAGTCTAGGCGGCTCTTACACCGGGGAGCTGTTTTTT.

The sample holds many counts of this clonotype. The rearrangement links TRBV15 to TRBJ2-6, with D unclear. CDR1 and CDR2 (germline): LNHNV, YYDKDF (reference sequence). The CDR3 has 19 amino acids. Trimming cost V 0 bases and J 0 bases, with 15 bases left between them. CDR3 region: CATSRDSVDGPSGANVLTF. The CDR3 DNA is TGTGCCACCAGCAGAGATAGTGTGGATGGCCCCTCTGGGGCCAACGTCCTGACTTTC.

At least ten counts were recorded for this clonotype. CDR3 residues: CSATGDGGQVGEKLFF. The CDR3 bases are TGCAGTGCTACGGGAGACGGTGGACAGGTGGGGGAAAAACTGTTTTTT. The rearrangement joins TRBV20-1 to TRBJ1-4, with 7 bases identical to TRBD1. CDR1 and CDR2 (germline): DFQATT, SNEGSKA (reference sequence). V lost 4 bases, J lost 8 bases, and 16 bases stayed unmatched. The length of the CDR3 is 16 residues.